This T cell receptor beta chain stems from a study of response to subunit inactivated influenza vaccine. Regarding the study as a whole: Authors suggested seasonal influenza vaccinations each recruit few new T cells.

TCRdb itself ran the RT-PCR reads through MiXCR, one entry per CDR3 protein. The repertoire holds hundreds of thousands of distinct CDR3 sequences, with approximately 17% as singletons. The table lists this clonotype with many counts. What it binds is unknown. V lost 7 bases and J lost 6, with 18 bases in between. Germline CDR1 reads SQVTM; CDR2 reads ANQGSEA. The CDR3 has 13 residues. The receptor's source is a man aged 50 to 60 who received an inactivated influenza vaccine. This sequence joins TRBV29-1 and TRBJ1-1; D gene uncertain. Specimen: PBMCs from blood, collected 5 to 6 days after vaccination. The CDR3 region is CSGARSQVAEAFF. The CDR3 DNA reads TGCAGCGGGGCCCGCTCCCAGGTGGCTGAAGCTTTCTTT.